A single sample is the source of the 9 T cell receptor beta chains below, sequenced in a study of shared clonotypes between healthy human individuals. The naive CD8 population came from CD45RO-negative cells selected for CCR7, without terminally differentiated effector memory CD45RA+ cells. Here immunoSEQ multiplex PCR was the method, and the copy in TCRdb shows in-frame clones only, minus some. Here the sample spans approximately 810,000 clones, 92% being singletons. The sequencing input was naive CD8+ T cells sorted from blood. These receptors all stem from a man aged 30-40 years in good health.

This chain links TRBV27 with TRBJ2-2; no clear D gene. Looked up from germline, CDR1 is MNHEY and CDR2 is SMNVEV (reference sequence). V was pared by 6 bases and J by 4 bases, with 15 bases between. This CDR3 comprises 15 residues. The CDR3 sequence: CASSIISATTGELFF. CDR3 in DNA: TGTGCCAGCAGCATTATATCTGCGACCACCGGGGAGCTGTTTTTT.

The chain is built from TRBV28 and TRBJ2-5; perhaps TRBD2 as D (6 bases). Germline lookup yields CDR1 MDHEN and CDR2 SYDVKM. CDR3 length: 21 residues. The V end was cut by 3 bases, the J end by 5 bases, with 34 bases between. The CDR3 nucleotides read TGTGCCAGCAGTTTCATCCCAGAGGGGTCCCCGGGAGCTAACGGATGGGAGACCCAGTACTTC. Residues: CASSFIPEGSPGANGWETQYF.

The chain uses TRBV10-1 and TRBJ2-1, with D hard to call. Trimming stripped 3 bases from V and 9 bases from J, with 9 bases between. Looked up from germline, CDR1 is WNHNN and CDR2 is SYGVQD (reference sequence). CDR3 length equals 12 residues. CDR3 region: CASSDPLGEQFF. The CDR3 DNA reads TGCGCCAGCAGTGACCCTCTGGGTGAGCAGTTCTTC.

The genes are TRBV4-1 and TRBJ2-7; 9 bases align to TRBD1. V lost 1 base, J lost 4 bases, and 5 bases stayed unmatched. Germline CDR1 MGHRA, CDR2 YSYEKL. The CDR3 spans 15 residues. The CDR3 reads CASSQGTGVGYEQYF. Here the CDR3 DNA reads TGCGCCAGCAGCCAAGGGACAGGGGTAGGGTACGAGCAGTACTTC.

The chain couples TRBV15 to TRBJ2-2; D ambiguous. Trimming removed 0 bases at V and 0 bases at J, with 8 bases between. The V gene's germline CDR1 is LNHNV and CDR2 YYDKDF (reference sequence). The CDR3 consists of 16 residues. CDR3 DNA: TGTGCCACCAGCAGAGATTTTGGGCCGAACACCGGGGAGCTGTTTTTT. This gives the protein CATSRDFGPNTGELFF.

This chain connects TRBV7-9 to TRBJ2-3; 7 bases agree with TRBD1. Looked up from germline, CDR1 is SEHNR and CDR2 is FQNEAQ (reference sequence). The CDR3 loop spans 16 amino acids. V dropped 5 bases and J dropped 6; count of bases not matched to a gene: 14. The CDR3 is CASSPRDSTRRDTQYF. DNA for the CDR3: TGTGCCAGCAGCCCCCGGGACAGCACTCGGAGGGATACGCAGTATTTT.

V usage is TRBV28 and J usage is TRBJ1-2, with a tentative D call TRBD1 (5 bases). Germline CDR1 MDHEN, CDR2 SYDVKM. Trimming removed 8 bases from V and 5 bases from J, with 21 bases in between. This CDR3 contains 15 residues. DNA of the CDR3: TGTGCCAGCTCTGGTCGAAACGGAGGGGCTTATGGCTACACCTTC. It encodes CASSGRNGGAYGYTF.

About this clone: Distinct nucleotide sequences in the sample also encode this CDR3. The chain links TRBV6-6 to TRBJ1-1; 10 positions agree with TRBD1. Trimming took 0 bases from V and 4 from J; bases not matched to a gene: 2. Germline lookup yields CDR1 MNHNY and CDR2 SVGAGI (reference sequence). The CDR3 covers 15 residues. Here the CDR3 reads CASSYSRDRGTEAFF. For the CDR3, the DNA is TGTGCCAGCAGTTACTCGAGGGACAGGGGCACTGAAGCTTTCTTT.

CDR3 DNA sequence: TGTGCCAGCAGTGAAGGCCGGGCCGGCCATTATGGGACCCAGTACTTC. Translation: CASSEGRAGHYGTQYF. This rearrangement joins TRBV6-1 to TRBJ2-5; D uncertain. CDR3 length: 16 amino acids. From germline, CDR1 is MNHNS and CDR2 SASEGT. V lost 1 base and J lost 7, with 19 bases in between.